Listed below are T cell receptor beta chains from one sample, sequenced in a study of blood T cell repertoires in COVID-19. Using immunoSEQ multiplex PCR, the repertoire was profiled, and TCRdb retains in-frame clones only, with some absent. The table lists around 100,000 clones, 70% to 80% of them singletons. The sequenced sample consisted of peripheral blood. All receptors come from a woman aged 70-85 years with acute or convalescent COVID-19. Each CDR3 is given with its conserved first and last residue. Fields, in order: CDR3 protein, CDR3 DNA, J gene, clone size, D gene, V gene. A D gene is named only where the DNA matches it firmly. The size entry is marked missing in some rows and otherwise reads once, few, many or a size class.

CDR3aa: CASSAGTGGIDTQYF
CDR3nt: TGCGCCAGCAGCGCGGGGACAGGGGGTATAGATACGCAGTATTTT
j_gene: TRBJ2-3
abundance: .
d_gene: TRBD1
v_gene: TRBV5-1

CDR3aa: CASSRWDIDAEAFF
CDR3nt: TGTGCCAGCAGCCGCTGGGACATCGATGCTGAAGCTTTCTTT
j_gene: TRBJ1-1
abundance: few
d_gene: .
v_gene: TRBV3-1/TRBV3-2

CDR3aa: CASSPWQGREYEQYF
CDR3nt: TGCGCCAGCAGCCCATGGCAGGGTAGGGAATACGAGCAGTACTTC
j_gene: TRBJ2-7
abundance: once
d_gene: .
v_gene: TRBV5-1

CDR3aa: CASTPGSTNYGYTF
CDR3nt: TGCGCCAGCACTCCGGGGAGCACTAACTATGGCTACACCTTC
j_gene: TRBJ1-2
abundance: .
d_gene: .
v_gene: TRBV5-1

CDR3aa: CASSFSQVGGYTF
CDR3nt: TGTGCCAGCAGCTTCTCCCAAGTGGGCGGCTACACCTTC
j_gene: TRBJ1-2
abundance: .
d_gene: .
v_gene: TRBV5-6

CDR3aa: CASSPGLFGNTDTQYF
CDR3nt: TGTGCCAGCTCACCCGGGCTCTTCGGGAACACAGATACGCAGTATTTT
j_gene: TRBJ2-3
abundance: once
d_gene: .
v_gene: TRBV18

CDR3aa: CAIRGQAALNTEAFF
CDR3nt: TGTGCCATCAGAGGACAGGCGGCTCTGAACACTGAAGCTTTCTTT
j_gene: TRBJ1-1
abundance: .
d_gene: TRBD1
v_gene: TRBV10-3

CDR3aa: CASRGISGELFF
CDR3nt: TGTGCCAGCAGGGGCATTTCGGGGGAGCTGTTTTTT
j_gene: TRBJ2-2
abundance: .
d_gene: .
v_gene: TRBV28

CDR3aa: CASSSMRGDTGELFF
CDR3nt: TGTGCCAGCAGCTCCATGCGGGGAGACACCGGGGAGCTGTTTTTT
j_gene: TRBJ2-2
abundance: .
d_gene: .
v_gene: TRBV7-3

CDR3aa: CASSQDSGSAGELFF
CDR3nt: TGTGCCAGCAGCCAAGATAGCGGAAGCGCCGGGGAGCTGTTTTTT
j_gene: TRBJ2-2
abundance: .
d_gene: .
v_gene: TRBV4-2

CDR3aa: CASSQDATAGGVYNEQFF
CDR3nt: TGTGCCAGCAGCCAAGACGCCACCGCGGGGGGGGTCTACAATGAGCAGTTCTTC
j_gene: TRBJ2-1
abundance: .
d_gene: TRBD2
v_gene: TRBV3-1/TRBV3-2

CDR3aa: CASSQGSYGTQYF
CDR3nt: TGCGCCAGCAGCCAAGGGTCTTACGGGACCCAGTACTTC
j_gene: TRBJ2-5
abundance: few
d_gene: .
v_gene: TRBV4-3

CDR3aa: CASSLVGPQETQYF
CDR3nt: TGTGCCAGCAGCTTGGTTGGGCCCCAAGAGACCCAGTACTTC
j_gene: TRBJ2-5
abundance: .
d_gene: .
v_gene: TRBV5-4

CDR3aa: CASSYSSESSYNEQFF
CDR3nt: TGTGCCAGCAGTTACTCGTCCGAGAGCTCCTACAATGAGCAGTTCTTC
j_gene: TRBJ2-1
abundance: medium-sized
d_gene: .
v_gene: TRBV6-5

CDR3aa: CSVAPGQSTDTQYF
CDR3nt: TGCAGCGTTGCACCGGGACAGAGCACAGATACGCAGTATTTT
j_gene: TRBJ2-3
abundance: once
d_gene: TRBD1
v_gene: TRBV29-1

CDR3aa: CASSVRGGSTDTQYF
CDR3nt: TGTGCCAGCAGCGTTCGTGGCGGGAGCACAGATACGCAGTATTTT
j_gene: TRBJ2-3
abundance: .
d_gene: .
v_gene: TRBV9

CDR3aa: CAWDTFYGYTF
CDR3nt: TGTGCCTGGGATACTTTTTATGGCTACACCTTC
j_gene: TRBJ1-2
abundance: .
d_gene: .
v_gene: TRBV30

CDR3aa: CASSVGFVSTDTQYF
CDR3nt: TGTGCCAGCAGCGTCGGTTTTGTCAGCACAGATACGCAGTATTTT
j_gene: TRBJ2-3
abundance: once
d_gene: .
v_gene: TRBV9

CDR3aa: CASSLTQLNTEAFF
CDR3nt: TGTGCCAGCAGCTTGACACAGTTGAACACTGAAGCTTTCTTT
j_gene: TRBJ1-1
abundance: .
d_gene: .
v_gene: TRBV5-5

CDR3aa: CASSQKPSPGTSERADTQYF
CDR3nt: TGCGCCAGCAGCCAAAAACCTTCCCCCGGGACTAGCGAAAGGGCAGATACGCAGTATTTT
j_gene: TRBJ2-3
abundance: large
d_gene: TRBD2
v_gene: TRBV4-3

CDR3aa: CASSLEGQGAQEKLFF
CDR3nt: TGCGCCAGCAGCTTGGAGGGACAGGGGGCGCAGGAAAAACTGTTTTTT
j_gene: TRBJ1-4
abundance: .
d_gene: TRBD1
v_gene: TRBV5-1

CDR3aa: CASSSRTVNTEAFF
CDR3nt: TGCGCCAGCAGCTCAAGGACAGTTAACACTGAAGCTTTCTTT
j_gene: TRBJ1-1
abundance: few
d_gene: .
v_gene: TRBV5-1

CDR3aa: CASSSGQGGGYTF
CDR3nt: TGTGCCAGCAGTTCCGGACAGGGCGGGGGCTACACCTTC
j_gene: TRBJ1-2
abundance: .
d_gene: TRBD1
v_gene: TRBV27